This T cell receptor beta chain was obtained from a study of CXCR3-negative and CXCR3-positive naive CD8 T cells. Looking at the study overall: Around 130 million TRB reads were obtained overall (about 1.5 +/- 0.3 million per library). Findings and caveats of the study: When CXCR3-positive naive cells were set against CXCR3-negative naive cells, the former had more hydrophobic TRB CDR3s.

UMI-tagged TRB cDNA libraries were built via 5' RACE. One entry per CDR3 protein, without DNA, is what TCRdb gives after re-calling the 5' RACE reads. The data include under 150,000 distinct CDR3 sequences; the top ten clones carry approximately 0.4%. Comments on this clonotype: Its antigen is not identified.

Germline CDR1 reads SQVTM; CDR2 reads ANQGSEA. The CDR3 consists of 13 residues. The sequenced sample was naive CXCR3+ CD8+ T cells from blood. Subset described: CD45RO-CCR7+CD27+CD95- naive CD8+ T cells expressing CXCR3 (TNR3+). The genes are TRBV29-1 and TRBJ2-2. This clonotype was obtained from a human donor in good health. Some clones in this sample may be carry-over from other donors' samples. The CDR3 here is CSGLFSNTGELFF.